The clone carrying this T cell receptor beta chain has a handful of counts. As yet, its antigen is unknown. Cultured CD4+ T cell DNA was sequenced using the Oncomine TCR Beta short-read assay. In TCRdb, the PCR reads were re-called with MiXCR into one record per CDR3 protein. The sample consists of around 10,000 distinct CDR3 sequences, under 65% of them appearing once. The germline V gene has CDR1 MNHNS and CDR2 SASEGT. The V segment lost 7 bases and the J segment 7 bases; nucleotides outside the gene matches: 9. The CDR3 spans 13 residues. Treatment here: approximately 9-day PBMC culture with coronavirus spike peptide pools or control peptides (ViraFEST assay). Expanded clonotypes were found by TCR sequencing after peptide-pool stimulation (ViraFEST). The data are from a study of vaccination and CD4 T cells after COVID-19. Overall study context: There were six male and four female convalescents, and two of them were Hispanic. The post-COVID samples were taken a median about 15 weeks after diagnosis, anywhere from 35 to 161.

Material: cultured CD4+ T cells from blood, obtained after SARS-CoV-2 vaccination. The sequence was collected from a human donor with COVID-19. The V and J genes are TRBV6-1 and TRBJ1-2; 7 bases map to TRBD1. The CDR3 is CASNTGADSGYTF. CDR3 bases: TGTGCCAGCAATACAGGGGCTGACTCTGGCTACACCTTC.